This TCR beta chain was obtained from a study of shared clonotypes between healthy human individuals. Study-wide background: Donor composition was a couple of women and three men, aged 18 to 49.

Study findings and constraints: Between several donors, naive CD4 clonotypes were shared at a level of around 4.8%. Against clonotypes common to all four donors, non-shared ones had lower generation probabilities.

A single count supports this clone. As yet, its antigen is unknown. The same CDR3 is also encoded by other DNA sequences in this sample. Replicate sorted-subset PCRs were loaded with around 210 ng DNA, 31,000 or so T cell genomes. Method: immunoSEQ multiplex PCR; TCRdb's copy keeps in-frame clones and lacks some. The top ten hold around 0.14% of the sample, which has a few million clones, more than 90% seen once. Sequencing input: naive CD4+ T cells sorted from blood. Subset indicated: CD45RA+ positively selected. The source of this sequence is a man younger than 35 in good health.

The CDR3 bases are TGTGCCAGTAGTACTCAGGGCAATCAGCCCCAGCATTTT. As protein: CASSTQGNQPQHF. The gene calls are TRBV19 and TRBJ1-5; D not certain. The CDR3 runs 13 residues. Per germline, CDR1 LNHDA and CDR2 SQIVND (reference sequence). The V and J ends lost 4 bases and 2 bases respectively, with 6 bases between them.